What follows are 13 T cell receptor beta chains derived from one specimen sequenced in a study of metastatic and nonmetastatic thyroid tumors. TCRdb called clones again from the PCR reads with MiXCR. This sample has around 52,000 clones, with almost 30% found just once. No patient received treatment before thyroid surgery. Sequencing used blood. These receptors were collected from a female donor with papillary thyroid cancer or a benign thyroid nodule (not recorded which). Some clones in this sample may be carry-over from other donors' samples.

By frequency in the sample, this clone is medium-sized. This chain joins TRBV10-3 and TRBJ1-2; no clear D. CDR1 and CDR2 from the germline V gene are ENHRY and SYGVKD. V dropped 4 bases and J dropped 6 bases, with 18 bases sitting between them. CDR3 length equals 15 residues. The CDR3 bases are TGTGCCATCAGTGGGGAGGGCGCAAAGGTCCATGGCTACACCTTC. This encodes CAISGEGAKVHGYTF.

The chain uses TRBV5-1 and TRBJ2-3; D call uncertain. Germline loops: CDR1 SGHRS, CDR2 YFSETQ. This CDR3 is 14 amino acids long. The V end was cut by 0 bases, the J end by 2 bases, with 7 bases between. Here the CDR3 DNA reads TGCGCCAGCAGCTTGGCGGATCCCACAGATACGCAGTATTTT. Amino acid sequence: CASSLADPTDTQYF. Drawing the rest from reference TRBV5-1 and TRBJ2-3, the complete variable domain is KAGVTQTPRYLIKTRGQQVTLSCSPISGHRSVSWYQQTPGQGLQFLFEYFSETQRNKGNFPGRFSGRQFSNSRSEMNVSTLELGDSALYLCASSLADPTDTQYFGPGTRLTVL.

This clone was counted only a few times. The J gene is TRBJ2-1, the V gene TRBV6-4, with D possibly TRBD2 on 6 matching bases. V dropped 5 bases and J dropped 2 bases, with 13 bases sitting between them. The CDR3 extends over 15 amino acids. The germline V gene encodes CDR1 MRHNA and CDR2 SNTAGT. The CDR3 sequence: CASSRDGSPYNEQFF. The CDR3 coding sequence is TGTGCCAGCAGTCGGGACGGGAGCCCCTACAATGAGCAGTTCTTC.

The chain joins TRBV20-1 to TRBJ1-4, with 7 bases aligning to TRBD1. Trimming removed 2 bases from V and 7 bases from J; junction bases left unmatched: 13. Germline V lookup: CDR1 DFQATT, CDR2 SNEGSKA (reference sequence). The length of the CDR3 is 16 residues. The CDR3: CSARPLLDRAVEKLFF. The CDR3 region has the DNA TGCAGTGCTAGACCCCTCTTAGACAGGGCGGTTGAAAAACTGTTTTTT.

This clone was seen a few times. V gene TRBV10-1 combines with J gene TRBJ1-1, with 8 nucleotides matching TRBD1. The junction had 5 bases not matched to a gene; V was cut back by 4 bases and J by 7 bases. The germline CDR1 and CDR2 sequences are WNHNN and SYGVQD (reference sequence). The CDR3 contains 13 residues. CDR3 nucleotide sequence: TGCGCCAGCAGTGGATACAGGGGGAGTGAAGCTTTCTTT. Protein: CASSGYRGSEAFF.

The rearrangement joins TRBV11-2 to TRBJ1-1; D unclear. The V and J ends lost 1 base and 5 bases respectively, with 8 bases between them. CDR3 length: 13 amino acids. Germline V gene lookup returns CDR1 SGHAT and CDR2 FQNNGV. The CDR3 sequence: CASSLGAGTEAFF. CDR3 bases: TGTGCCAGCAGCTTAGGGGCTGGGACTGAAGCTTTCTTT.

V usage is TRBV12-3 or TRBV12-4 and J usage is TRBJ2-1; D not resolved. V shed 2 bases and J shed 7 bases, with 12 bases lying between them. The CDR3 loop spans 14 amino acids. The CDR3: CASSLLAPTNEQFF. The CDR3 DNA sequence: TGTGCCAGCAGTTTACTTGCCCCTACTAATGAGCAGTTCTTC.

The chain combines TRBV7-8 with TRBJ1-1, with 10 positions matching TRBD1. The germline CDR1 and CDR2 sequences are SGHVS and FQNEAQ. The junction had 4 bases not matched to a gene; V was cut back by 6 bases and J by 3 bases. The CDR3 runs to 14 residues. As DNA, the CDR3 is TGTGCCAGCAGGGGGACAGGGGCGTACACTGAAGCTTTCTTT. This gives the protein CASRGTGAYTEAFF.

This chain joins TRBV28 and TRBJ2-1; the D call may be TRBD1 or TRBD2 (5 bases each). V was clipped by 5 bases and J by 4 bases, with 21 bases between them. The germline V gene has CDR1 MDHEN and CDR2 SYDVKM. The CDR3 sequence is 17 residues long. CDR3 nucleotides: TGTGCCAGCAGTGCCAACTCCCTCAAGAGGGGTTACAATGAGCAGTTCTTC. Its protein product is CASSANSLKRGYNEQFF.

The chain links TRBV7-2 to TRBJ2-2; a weak D match, TRBD1 (5 bases). There are 15 residues in the CDR3. With 5 bases removed from V and 6 bases from J, the gap between germline ends came to 16 bases. CDR1 is SGHTA, CDR2 FQGNSA, per germline. CDR3 in amino acids: CASSARGPSAGELFF. CDR3 in DNA: TGTGCCAGCAGCGCTAGGGGTCCTAGTGCCGGGGAGCTGTTTTTT.

The CDR3 DNA reads TGTGCCAGCAGGGCAGGGGTTATGCAGCCCCAGCATTTT. Translating gives CASRAGVMQPQHF. The rearrangement joins TRBV12-3 or TRBV12-4 to TRBJ1-5; D might be TRBD1 (6 bases). The germline V and J ends were trimmed by 6 bases and 7 bases, with 13 bases remaining between them. The CDR3 runs 13 residues.

CDR3 DNA sequence: TGCAGTGCCCCCCCCCGGACGGGGACGCTTAGGCAGTATTTT. Translated: CSAPPRTGTLRQYF. The chain has TRBV20-1 and TRBJ2-3; TRBD1 or TRBD2 may be the D gene (5 bases each). Looked up from germline, CDR1 is DFQATT and CDR2 is SNEGSKA (reference sequence). Between the trimmed V and J ends, which lost 6 bases and 11 bases, there was a span of 24 bases. The length of the CDR3 is 14 residues.

J is TRBJ1-2 and V is TRBV10-3; no clear D. CDR3 length equals 16 residues. V lost 0 bases to trimming and J lost 5 bases, with 16 bases between them. Per the germline V gene, CDR1 is ENHRY and CDR2 is SYGVKD. CDR3 in DNA: TGTGCCATCAGTGAGTCTAGAGGAAGGGCCGTATATGGCTACACCTTC. Translating gives CAISESRGRAVYGYTF.